A selection of T cell receptor beta chains follows, all from one sample in a study of identical twins. TCRdb reanalysed the 5' RACE reads using MiXCR and keeps one entry per CDR3 protein. The repertoire has 650,000 to 750,000 distinct CDR3 sequences, over 20% of them found once; the top ten carry about 4.3%. These same records also appear under a second study, on T cells expressing NK-cell markers.

Sequenced input: PBMCs. These receptors were collected from a young woman in good health. Both conserved end residues are part of each CDR3. The order of the fields is D gene, J gene, V gene, clone size, CDR3 DNA, CDR3 protein. A D gene is named only where the DNA matches it firmly. Clone size is not always given. Where it is, it says once, few, many or a class for expanded clones.

- | TRBJ2-1 | TRBV6-1 | few | TGTGCCAGCAGTGAGGCGGGGGCCGGGCACAATGAGCAGTTCTTC | CASSEAGAGHNEQFF
TRBD2 | TRBJ2-6 | TRBV4-3 | - | TGCGCCAGCAGCCTAAACGGGGGGGTCAGCTCTGGGGCCAACGTCCTGACTTTC | CASSLNGGVSSGANVLTF
TRBD2 | TRBJ2-7 | TRBV5-1 | - | TGCGCCAGCCGGGGGACTAGCGGGAGCCACTCCTCCTACGAGCAGTACTTC | CASRGTSGSHSSYEQYF
TRBD2 | TRBJ2-5 | TRBV20-1 | few | TGCAGTGCTTCACTAGGAGCGGGGGTACAAGAGACCCAGTACTTC | CSASLGAGVQETQYF
- | TRBJ2-5 | TRBV27 | few | TGTGCCAGCAAGGGGGGAGGGACCCAGTACTTC | CASKGGGTQYF
TRBD1 | TRBJ1-1 | TRBV11-3 | - | TGTGCCAGCAGCGCTAGACAGGGGGCTGAAGCTTTCTTT | CASSARQGAEAFF
TRBD2 | TRBJ2-1 | TRBV13 | few | TGTGCCACCAATGAGGCTAGCGGTTACAATGAGCAGTTCTTC | CATNEASGYNEQFF
- | TRBJ1-6 | TRBV5-5 | few | TGTGCCAGCAGCCGGGACTCCTTAGCAGCACCCCTCCACTTT | CASSRDSLAAPLHF
TRBD1 | TRBJ1-5 | TRBV20-1 | few | TGCAGTGCTAGAGTCGCAGGGGGCTTTCAGCCCCAGCATTTT | CSARVAGGFQPQHF
- | TRBJ2-3 | TRBV12-3/TRBV12-4 | few | TGTGCCAGCGGGGGAGAGGGGCCAGATACGCAGTATTTT | CASGGEGPDTQYF
- | TRBJ2-7 | TRBV6-1 | - | TGTGCCAGCAGAGAACAACTGAGCTCCTACGAGCAGTACTTC | CASREQLSSYEQYF
TRBD1 | TRBJ1-5 | TRBV20-1 | - | TGCAGTGCTAGGGGCGGGACAGGGAACAATCAGCCCCAGCATTTT | CSARGGTGNNQPQHF
TRBD2 | TRBJ2-7 | TRBV20-1 | many | TGCAGTGCTTATAGCGGGACCTACGAGCAGTACTTC | CSAYSGTYEQYF
- | TRBJ1-1 | TRBV6-1 | many | TGTGCCAGCAGAAGGGACGGGAACACTGAAGCTTTCTTT | CASRRDGNTEAFF
- | TRBJ1-1 | TRBV29-1 | - | TGCAGCGTTGAAGCGCAGGCGGGCACTGAAGCTTTCTTT | CSVEAQAGTEAFF
- | TRBJ2-1 | TRBV7-9 | few | TGTGCCAGCAGCCTTAATACAGGGTACCACAATGAGCAGTTCTTC | CASSLNTGYHNEQFF
- | TRBJ2-3 | TRBV4-2 | - | TGCGCCAGCAGCCAAGATTGGCAGACTAGCACAGATACGCAGTATTTT | CASSQDWQTSTDTQYF
- | TRBJ2-3 | TRBV5-1 | many | TGTGCCAGCAGTTTTGGGGGTAGAGATACGCAGTATTTT | CASSFGGRDTQYF
- | TRBJ2-7 | TRBV6-2/TRBV6-3 | few | TGTGCCAGCAGTCCCTGGGACTCGACTTACGAGCAGTACTTC | CASSPWDSTYEQYF
- | TRBJ2-1 | TRBV5-6 | few | TGTGCCAGCAGCACCTGGGGGGCTCTCAATGAGCAGTTCTTC | CASSTWGALNEQFF
- | TRBJ2-7 | TRBV10-3 | few | TGTGCCATCAGTGATCCAGGGGAAAGCTCCTACGAGCAGTACTTC | CAISDPGESSYEQYF
- | TRBJ2-3 | TRBV10-3 | once | TGTGCCATCAGTGAGAGGGGGGCATCCATGAATACGCAGTATTTT | CAISERGASMNTQYF
- | TRBJ2-7 | TRBV7-9 | few | TGTGCCAGCAGCTTATCTAACGGAGCCTACGAGCAGTACTTC | CASSLSNGAYEQYF
TRBD1 | TRBJ2-1 | TRBV29-1 | many | TGCAGCGTGAACGGACAGGGTTTAGTCAATGAGCAGTTCTTC | CSVNGQGLVNEQFF
- | TRBJ2-1 | TRBV7-8 | - | TGTGCCAGCAGCTCCCTGAACAGGGCCTACAATGAGCAGTTCTTC | CASSSLNRAYNEQFF
- | TRBJ2-2 | TRBV20-1 | - | TGCAGTGCTAGAGGCACGTACACCGGGGAGCTGTTTTTT | CSARGTYTGELFF
- | TRBJ2-7 | TRBV12-3/TRBV12-4 | - | TGTGCCAGCAGTTCCCAGGGGGGCTCCTACGAGCAGTACTTC | CASSSQGGSYEQYF
TRBD2 | TRBJ2-3 | TRBV20-1 | many | TGCAGTGCTACCACTAGCGGGAGGGCCATAGATACGCAGTATTTT | CSATTSGRAIDTQYF
TRBD1 | TRBJ2-7 | TRBV10-3 | - | TGTGCCACCCAGGGGGCCTCCTACGAGCAGTACTTC | CATQGASYEQYF
TRBD1 | TRBJ2-3 | TRBV20-1 | few | TGCAGTGCTTTAGGGGCCGTTACAGGGGGGTTTCAAGGGAATACGCAGTATTTT | CSALGAVTGGFQGNTQYF
- | TRBJ1-1 | TRBV20-1 | - | TGCAGTGCTAGGGCAACCACGAACACTGAAGCTTTCTTT | CSARATTNTEAFF
- | TRBJ2-7 | TRBV27 | - | - | CASSFGSGPYEQYF
- | TRBJ1-4 | TRBV2 | once | TGTGCCAGCAGCATCTTACCCGGCCCAACTAATGAAAAACTGTTTTTT | CASSILPGPTNEKLFF
- | TRBJ2-1 | TRBV5-1 | few | TGCGCCAGCAGCTTTACGATACCCCCTTACAATGAGCAGTTCTTC | CASSFTIPPYNEQFF
- | TRBJ2-7 | TRBV7-2 | - | TGTGCCAGCAGTACGGGACCGATCCCTGACTACAAGCAGTACTTC | CASSTGPIPDYKQYF
- | TRBJ1-6 | TRBV3-1 | many | TGTGCCAGCAGCCGTCACAGGGTTTATTCACCCCTCCACTTT | CASSRHRVYSPLHF
- | TRBJ2-5 | TRBV10-3 | few | TGTGCCATCAGTGATAATGGGGACTTAGAGACCCAGTACTTC | CAISDNGDLETQYF
TRBD2 | TRBJ2-1 | TRBV5-1 | - | TGCGCCAGCAGGGGTTTGGTCGCGGGAGTGTCCGGCCCCGGTAAGAATGAGCAGTTCTTC | CASRGLVAGVSGPGKNEQFF
- | TRBJ1-2 | TRBV7-9 | few | TGTGCCAGCAGCTTAGTGTCAGCTGGTGGTGGCTACACCTTC | CASSLVSAGGGYTF
- | TRBJ2-7 | TRBV10-3 | few | TGTGCCATCAGAGTCGGCAGAGTCTACGAGCAGTACTTC | CAIRVGRVYEQYF
TRBD2 | TRBJ2-1 | TRBV2 | - | TGTGCCAGCAGCTCATCTCGGGCGGGGGGGCGCAATGAGCAGTTCTTC | CASSSSRAGGRNEQFF
- | TRBJ2-7 | TRBV11-2 | - | TGTGCCAGCAGCTATGCAGGGGAGTACGAGCAGTACTTC | CASSYAGEYEQYF
TRBD2 | TRBJ2-1 | TRBV5-5 | many | TGTGCCAGCAGCTGGGACTATCGTTACTCCGGTGAGCAGTTCTTC | CASSWDYRYSGEQFF